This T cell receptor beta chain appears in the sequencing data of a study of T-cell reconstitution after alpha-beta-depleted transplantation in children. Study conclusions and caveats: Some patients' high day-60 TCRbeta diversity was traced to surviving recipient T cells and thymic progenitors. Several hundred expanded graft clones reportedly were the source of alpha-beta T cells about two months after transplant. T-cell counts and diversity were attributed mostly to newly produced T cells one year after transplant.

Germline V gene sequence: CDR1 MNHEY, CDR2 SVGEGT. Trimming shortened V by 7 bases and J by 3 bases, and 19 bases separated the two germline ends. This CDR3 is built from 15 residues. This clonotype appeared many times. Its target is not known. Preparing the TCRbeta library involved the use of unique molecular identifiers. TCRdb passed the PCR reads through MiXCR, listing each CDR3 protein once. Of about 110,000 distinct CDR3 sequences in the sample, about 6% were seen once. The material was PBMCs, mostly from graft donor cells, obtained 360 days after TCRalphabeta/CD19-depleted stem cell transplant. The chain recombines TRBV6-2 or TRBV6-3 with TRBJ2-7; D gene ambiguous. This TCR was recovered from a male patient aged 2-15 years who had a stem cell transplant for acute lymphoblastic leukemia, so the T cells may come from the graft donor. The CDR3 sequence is CASTLSSSLNYEQYF. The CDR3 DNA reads TGTGCCAGCACCCTAAGCAGCAGCCTGAACTACGAGCAGTACTTC.